This T cell receptor beta chain came from a study of neoadjuvant nivolumab and ipilimumab in lung cancer. The length of the CDR3 is 17 residues. The germline CDR1 and CDR2 sequences are SGHRS and YFSETQ. Trimming cost V 0 bases and J 5 bases, with 18 bases left between them. With respect to this clone: Antigen specificity is unknown.

TCRdb's table, derived via immunoSEQ multiplex PCR, lists solely in-frame clones and lacks some. The table lists some 18,000 clones, 87% of them singletons. Study-wide results and caveats: From pretherapy to surgery, tumor richness and clonality rose with dual therapy. TCR sequencing covered a small number of samples. Pretherapy blood TCR richness correlated positively with resected tumor richness. Resected tumors had greater TCR richness and clonality than uninvolved lung.

This chain joins TRBV5-1 and TRBJ2-1; D tentatively reads TRBD1 or TRBD2 (5 bases each). This TCR derives from an adult with non-small cell lung cancer. The starting material was peripheral blood, obtained before neoadjuvant nivolumab, alone or with ipilimumab. CDR3 in DNA: TGCGCCAGCAGCTTGGCCTTATGGGGCGGGTTCCACAATGAGCAGTTCTTC. Translated, it gives CASSLALWGGFHNEQFF.